One sample yielded the 13 T cell receptor beta chains listed below, sequenced in a study of human T cells and chemical hapten exposure. The time point denotes: pre-sensitization, week 0. Treatment denoted: therapeutic diphenylcyclopropenone sensitization with weekly scalp DPC. TCRdb processed the RACE reads anew with MiXCR; each CDR3 protein has one entry. The table includes more than 55,000 distinct CDR3 sequences, roughly a tenth detected once. Sequences were derived from whole blood, sampled in connection with sensitization to the hapten diphenylcyclopropenone (DPC). The origin of the receptors is a man aged 40-50 years with alopecia areata. Some clones in this sample may be carry-over from other donors' samples.

In its sample, this clonotype was seen many times. The chain couples TRBV27 to TRBJ2-1; the match to TRBD2 covers 8 bases. Germline V lookup: CDR1 MNHEY, CDR2 SMNVEV (reference sequence). V lost 5 bases to trimming and J lost 1 base; unmatched junction nucleotides: 7. The CDR3 contains 16 residues. The CDR3 coding sequence is TGTGCCAGCAGTGAACGAGCGGGAGCGTCCTACAATGAGCAGTTCTTC. Translating gives CASSERAGASYNEQFF.

In this sample, this clonotype turned up many times. The chain combines TRBV29-1 with TRBJ2-1; TRBD2 aligns across 7 bases. Trimming took 7 bases from V and 1 from J; bases not matched to a gene: 7. Per the germline V gene, CDR1 is SQVTM and CDR2 is ANQGSEA. This CDR3 has 14 amino acids. The CDR3 bases are TGCAGCGGCAGGGAGGGTCAATCCTACAATGAGCAGTTCTTC. Its protein is CSGREGQSYNEQFF.

A few counts support this clonotype. The V call is TRBV29-1, the J call TRBJ2-3; D is unclear. Germline V gene data show CDR1 as SQVTM and CDR2 as ANQGSEA. This CDR3 is built from 10 residues. The V and J ends lost 4 bases and 3 bases respectively, with 2 bases between them. CDR3 bases: TGCAGCGTTGGTACAGATACGCAGTATTTT. Protein product: CSVGTDTQYF.

V gene TRBV4-3 combines with J gene TRBJ2-3, with D tentatively TRBD2 (6 bases). This CDR3 comprises 14 residues. The germline V gene has CDR1 LGHNA and CDR2 YSLEER. V was clipped by 4 bases and J by 5 bases, with 13 bases between them. CDR3 amino acids: CASSPRRERDTQYF. For the CDR3, the DNA is TGCGCCAGCAGCCCGCGGAGGGAGAGAGATACGCAGTATTTT.

This clonotype has ten or more counts. This CDR3 is CASYRDLSSGNTIYF. In nucleotides, the CDR3 is TGTGCCAGCTATCGGGACCTGAGCTCTGGAAACACCATATATTTT. The rearrangement links TRBV12-3 or TRBV12-4 to TRBJ1-3; D possibly corresponds to TRBD1 (5 bases). V was trimmed by 8 bases and J by 0 bases, leaving 14 bases between them. This CDR3 contains 15 residues.

This clonotype was seen ten or more times. The rearrangement joins TRBV10-3 to TRBJ2-1; D is unresolved. The CDR3 covers 11 residues. Trimming cost V 6 bases and J 8 bases, with 8 bases left between them. Germline V gene data show CDR1 as ENHRY and CDR2 as SYGVKD. DNA of the CDR3: TGTGCCATCAGCCGTCGGGATGAGCAGTTCTTC. Protein sequence: CAISRRDEQFF.

There are a few counts of this clonotype. J is TRBJ2-7 and V is TRBV28; either TRBD1 or TRBD2 may supply D (5 bases each). This CDR3 comprises 15 residues. V was cut by 3 bases and J by 3 bases, with 15 bases left in between. CDR1 MDHEN and CDR2 SYDVKM come from the germline V gene. CDR3 loop: CASSFVGDQIYEQYF. CDR3 nucleotides: TGTGCCAGCAGTTTTGTCGGGGACCAGATCTACGAGCAGTACTTC. The full variable domain, completed using reference TRBV28 and TRBJ2-7, is DVKVTQSSRYLVKRTGEKVFLECVQDMDHENMFWYRQDPGLGLRLIYFSYDVKMKEKGDIPEGYSVSREKKERFSLILESASTNQTSMYLCASSFVGDQIYEQYFGPGTRLTVT.

The V call is TRBV7-9, the J call TRBJ2-2, with a weak D call TRBD1 (6 bases). V was pared by 11 bases and J by 2 bases, with 15 bases between. The germline CDR1 and CDR2 sequences are SEHNR and FQNEAQ (reference sequence). The CDR3 consists of 14 residues. In nucleotides, the CDR3 is TGTGCCCTCGCCGGGGACACTAACACCGGGGAGCTGTTTTTT. Translating gives CALAGDTNTGELFF. Filled out from reference TRBV7-9 and TRBJ2-2, the complete variable domain reads DTGVSQNPRHKITKRGQNVTFRCDPISEHNRLYWYRQTLGQGPEFLTYFQNEAQLEKSRLLSDRFSAERPKGSFSTLEIQRTEQGDSAMYLCALAGDTNTGELFFGEGSRLTVL.

This clonotype occurred once. The rearrangement links TRBV5-1 to TRBJ1-6; TRBD1 might be the D (6 bases). The CDR3 is 14 amino acids. Trimming took off 4 bases at V and 6 bases at J, with 11 bases between the two ends. The germline CDR1 and CDR2 sequences are SGHRS and YFSETQ. CDR3 DNA sequence: TGCGCCAGCAGCCTCGACAGGTTTAATTCACCCCTCCACTTT. Its protein is CASSLDRFNSPLHF. The full variable domain, completed using reference TRBV5-1 and TRBJ1-6, is KAGVTQTPRYLIKTRGQQVTLSCSPISGHRSVSWYQQTPGQGLQFLFEYFSETQRNKGNFPGRFSGRQFSNSRSEMNVSTLELGDSALYLCASSLDRFNSPLHFGNGTRLTVT.

This CDR3 reads CASSDAPGSGYEQYF. The CDR3 DNA is TGTGCCAGTAGTGACGCACCAGGATCGGGCTACGAGCAGTACTTC. The chain links TRBV19 to TRBJ2-7; D not certain. Trimming stripped 5 bases from V and 3 bases from J, with 17 bases between. The CDR3 is made up of 15 amino acids. CDR1 and CDR2 from the germline V gene are LNHDA and SQIVND (reference sequence). The variable domain in full, with the rest retrieved from reference TRBV19 and TRBJ2-7, is DGGITQSPKYLFRKEGQNVTLSCEQNLNHDAMYWYRQDPGQGLRLIYYSQIVNDFQKGDIAEGYSVSREKKESFPLTVTSAQKNPTAFYLCASSDAPGSGYEQYFGPGTRLTVT.

The sample holds a few counts of this clonotype. This chain uses TRBV5-6 with TRBJ2-3; 10 positions agree with TRBD2. CDR3 length: 17 residues. The junction had 7 bases not matched to a gene; V was cut back by 1 base and J by 2 bases. Germline CDR1 reads SGHDT; CDR2 reads YYEEEE. CDR3 sequence (DNA): TGTGCCAGCAGCTTGAGGGGCAGCGGGAGGGTCACAGATACGCAGTATTTT. Its translation: CASSLRGSGRVTDTQYF.

This clonotype was seen a few times. The chain combines TRBV20-1 with TRBJ2-7; D gene uncertain. The germline V gene encodes CDR1 DFQATT and CDR2 SNEGSKA (reference sequence). The CDR3 length is 14 residues. The ends were cut back, 5 bases at V and 2 bases at J, with 16 bases in the middle. DNA of the CDR3: TGCAGTGCTCGGCGCAGGACGTCGGCCTACGAGCAGTACTTC. It encodes CSARRRTSAYEQYF.

This clonotype was observed a few times. J is TRBJ2-1 and V is TRBV5-6; D may correspond to TRBD1 or TRBD2 (6 bases each). CDR3 length equals 14 residues. With 6 bases removed from V and 2 bases from J, the gap between germline ends came to 12 bases. Germline CDR1 reads SGHDT; CDR2 reads YYEEEE. In DNA form, the CDR3 reads TGTGCCAGCACCGGAGGGACAACCTACAATGAGCAGTTCTTC. Amino acids: CASTGGTTYNEQFF.